This TCR beta chain was sequenced during a study of T cells in Graves' hyperthyroidism and ophthalmopathy. TCR beta CDR3 region amplification was performed from RNA transcripts. The HTBI primer set served for first-round RT-PCR of the TCR CDR3. Each CDR3 protein gets one entry after TCRdb re-called the multiplex PCR reads with MiXCR. The table records hundreds of thousands of distinct CDR3 sequences, 16% of them present only once. Germline values: CDR1 SGHAT, CDR2 FQNNGV. V was pared by 0 bases and J by 2 bases, with 8 bases between. The CDR3 covers 14 residues. Many counts were recorded for this clonotype.

The TCR comes from a woman aged 18-35 years with Graves' hyperthyroidism. The sequenced sample consisted of blood. The chain uses TRBV11-2 and TRBJ2-7; D is unclear. Written as DNA, the CDR3 is TGTGCCAGCAGCTTAGATTCCGGCCCCTACGAGCAGTACTTC. Translating gives CASSLDSGPYEQYF.